What follows are 27 T cell receptor beta chains derived from one specimen sequenced in a study of T cells in women clearing cervical HPV infection. Sequenced by immunoSEQ multiplex PCR; TCRdb stores in-frame clones only, minus some. This listing includes 40,000 or so clones. Sequencing used blood buffy coat. The source is a woman aged 18-70 years with a cervical HPV16 infection that either progressed to CIN3+ or cleared (not recorded which).

In the case of this clone: The DNA ends 3 residues before the CDR3 does, and the rest of the CDR3 is filled in from the germline J gene. This chain joins TRBV5-6 and TRBJ1-2; TRBD1 agrees at 9 bases. Germline-derived CDR1 and CDR2 are SGHDT and YYEEEE. CDR3 length: 15 residues. The ends lost 1 base at V and 7 bases at J; junction bases unmatched: 8. The CDR3 here is CASSLQDRGHFGYTF. CDR3 bases read: TGTGCCAGCAGCTTGCAGGACAGGGGTCATTTTGGC.

Turning to this clone: The read gets to within 3 residues of the CDR3 end, and the germline J gene fills in the rest. The chain uses TRBV20-1 and TRBJ2-7; D is ambiguous. V dropped 3 bases and J dropped 5 bases, with 17 bases sitting between them. Germline V gene data show CDR1 as DFQATT and CDR2 as SNEGSKA (reference sequence). The length of the CDR3 is 14 residues. CDR3 region: CSASGIGSGHEQYF. Partial CDR3 DNA: TGCAGTGCTAGTGGTATAGGGTCAGGCCACGAG.

Remarks on this clone: From the germline J gene comes the end of the CDR3, since the read stops 3 residues before it. This chain connects TRBV30 to TRBJ2-3, with 7 bases identical to TRBD2. The CDR3 spans 15 residues. V dropped 5 bases and J dropped 2; count of bases not matched to a gene: 10. Germline-derived CDR1 and CDR2 are GTSNPN and SVGIG (reference sequence). The sequenced CDR3 bases are TGTGCCTGGTCCCTAGCGGCAACCCACACAGATACG. Protein sequence: CAWSLAATHTDT. The whole CDR3 sequence reads CAWSLAATHTDTQYF.

For this clone: The read is 3 residues too short to cover the CDR3 end, so that end is filled in from the germline J gene. The chain is built from TRBV10-3 and TRBJ2-7; perhaps TRBD1 as D (8 bases). CDR3 size: 15 residues. From germline, CDR1 is ENHRY and CDR2 SYGVKD. Trimming removed 6 bases from V and 2 bases from J, with 17 bases in between. The sequenced CDR3 bases are TGTGCCATCAGGTACGTACAGGGGGGGACCTACGAG. Translated, it gives CAIRYVQGGTYE. The CDR3 reads in full as CAIRYVQGGTYEQYF.

Concerning this clone itself: The read finishes 3 residues shy of the CDR3 end, and the germline J gene is used to complete it. The chain links TRBV20-1 to TRBJ1-1; D is undetermined. CDR3 size: 15 residues. From germline, CDR1 is DFQATT and CDR2 SNEGSKA (reference sequence). V dropped 0 bases and J dropped 0 bases, with 11 bases sitting between them. CDR3 in amino acids: CSARDMGSMNTEAFF. The covered CDR3 bases are TGCAGTGCTAGAGATATGGGCAGCATGAACACTGAA.

As concerns this clone: From the germline J gene comes the end of the CDR3, since the read stops 3 residues before it. This rearrangement joins TRBV7-9 to TRBJ2-7, with D tentatively TRBD1 (6 bases). Germline assignment: CDR1 SEHNR and CDR2 FQNEAQ (reference sequence). The CDR3 contains 14 residues. V was shortened by 5 bases and J by 1 base, with 12 bases between the two germline ends. The CDR3 loop reads CASSRQVASYEQYF. The CDR3 DNA, read in part, is TGTGCCAGCAGCCGACAGGTCGCATCCTACGAG.

About this clone: Read coverage stops 3 residues before the CDR3 terminus; the germline J gene supplies the remainder. This rearrangement joins TRBV30 to TRBJ2-1; 8 bases map to TRBD2. The CDR3 totals 14 residues. The J segment lost 7 bases and the V segment lost 2 bases, leaving 7 bases of the junction unmatched. Germline V gene lookup returns CDR1 GTSNPN and CDR2 SVGIG (reference sequence). The CDR3 loop reads CAWSSSGRRNEQFF. CDR3 bases read: TGTGCCTGGAGTAGCAGCGGGAGAAGGAATGAG.

Concerning this clone: The CDR3 end is not reached by the read, which stops 3 residues before it; the germline J gene fills it in. The chain combines TRBV6-2 or TRBV6-3 with TRBJ2-1; D is unclear. This CDR3 comprises 11 residues. The germline V gene has CDR1 MNHEY and CDR2 SVGEGT. V lost 7 bases to trimming and J lost 7 bases, with 8 bases between them. CDR3 DNA (partial): TGTGCCAGCACCCTATTGAATGAG. It codes for CASTLLNE. The full CDR3 is CASTLLNEQFF.

As concerns this clone: The read stops 3 residues short of the end of the CDR3; the missing end is completed from the germline J gene. The chain carries TRBV2 and TRBJ1-2; weak D call: TRBD1 (5 bases). Germline lookup yields CDR1 SNHLY and CDR2 FYNNEI. The CDR3 extends over 14 amino acids. CDR3 loop: CASSDRVITDTYTF. The part of the CDR3 DNA that was read is TGTGCCAGCAGTGACAGGGTGATCACAGATACC.

CDR3 region: CASSQGGTGSYEQYF. The covered CDR3 bases are TGTGCCAGCAGCCAAGGGGGGACAGGCAGCTACGAG. The chain uses TRBV4-2 and TRBJ2-7; 8 bases align to TRBD1. Read sequence stops 3 residues before the CDR3 end, and the germline J gene provides the missing end. Germline CDR1 LGHNA, CDR2 YNFKEQ. V trimming: 1 base; J trimming: 3 bases; junction bases outside the gene matches: 5. The length of the CDR3 is 15 residues.

As concerns this clone: Read coverage stops 3 residues before the CDR3 terminus; the germline J gene supplies the remainder. V usage is TRBV27 and J usage is TRBJ1-3; no clear D gene. The V end lost 7 bases, the J end lost 7 bases, and 17 bases lay between the germline ends. The germline gives CDR1 MNHEY, CDR2 SMNVEV (reference sequence). The CDR3 contains 14 residues. The CDR3: CASKGQERRNTIYF. The covered CDR3 bases are TGTGCCAGCAAAGGGCAGGAGCGGAGGAACACC.

A word on this clone: The read terminates 3 residues before the CDR3 end, so the remaining end is supplied by the germline J gene. This chain joins TRBV6-2 or TRBV6-3 and TRBJ1-4, with TRBD1 matching 7 bases. The germline V gene has CDR1 MNHEY and CDR2 SVGEGT. The CDR3 loop spans 15 amino acids. This chain's CDR3 is CASSSGTAGANVLFF. CDR3 DNA, as far as it was read: TGTGCCAGCAGTTCCGGGACAGCCGGGGCCAACGTA.

As for this clone: The observed sequence ends 3 residues before the CDR3 terminus, with the missing tail filled in from the germline J gene. The chain is built from TRBV30 and TRBJ1-5; tentative D call: TRBD1 (6 bases). V dropped 4 bases and J dropped 0 bases, with 7 bases sitting between them. The CDR3 sequence is 13 residues long. CDR1 and CDR2 from the germline V gene are GTSNPN and SVGIG (reference sequence). Incomplete CDR3 DNA: TGTGCCTGGACCAGGGGTAGCAATCAGCCC. Translated, it gives CAWTRGSNQP. The whole CDR3 region reads CAWTRGSNQPQHF.

As regards this clone: The observed sequence ends 3 residues before the CDR3 terminus, with the missing tail filled in from the germline J gene. The rearrangement uses TRBV30 and TRBJ2-7; TRBD2 aligns across 8 bases. Unmatched junction bases numbered 7, after V lost 0 bases and J lost 6 bases. Germline CDR1 and CDR2: GTSNPN and SVGIG (reference sequence). CDR3 length: 14 residues. CDR3 loop: CAWSVTAGVSEQYF. The covered CDR3 bases are TGTGCCTGGAGTGTGACAGCGGGAGTAAGCGAG.

On this clone itself: The read ends 3 residues early relative to the CDR3; the germline J gene fills the gap. The chain employs TRBV28 and TRBJ2-3; 8 positions match TRBD1. This CDR3 is built from 14 residues. Germline loops: CDR1 MDHEN, CDR2 SYDVKM. J gave up 1 base and V 7 bases, and 4 bases lay outside the gene matches. This chain's CDR3 is CASTPGQGTDTQYF. The CDR3 bases that were read are TGTGCCAGCACTCCGGGACAGGGCACAGATACG.

In regard to this clone: The observed sequence ends 3 residues before the CDR3 terminus, with the missing tail filled in from the germline J gene. The gene calls are TRBV11-2 and TRBJ2-1; D gene unclear. Germline V gene lookup returns CDR1 SGHAT and CDR2 FQNNGV. The CDR3 runs 14 residues. Trimming took 5 bases from V and 4 from J, leaving 12 bases between them. The CDR3 loop is CASSPPLAYNEQFF. The covered CDR3 bases are TGTGCCAGCAGCCCCCCCCTTGCGTACAATGAG. Looking up the rest from reference TRBV11-2 and TRBJ2-1 gives the full variable domain: EAGVAQSPRYKIIEKRQSVAFWCNPISGHATLYWYQQILGQGPKLLIQFQNNGVVDDSQLPKDRFSAERLKGVDSTLKIQPAKLEDSAVYLCASSPPLAYNEQFFGPGTRLTVL.

Points on this clone: Sequencing ends 3 residues short of the CDR3 end; the germline J gene provides the rest. The rearrangement joins TRBV5-6 to TRBJ2-5; 9 bases align to TRBD2. The length of the CDR3 is 15 residues. Trimming at V came to 4 bases and at J to 1 base, leaving 5 bases not matched to a gene. CDR1 and CDR2 (germline): SGHDT, YYEEEE. CDR3 region: CASSDLAGLQETQYF. Incomplete CDR3 DNA: TGTGCCAGCAGCGATCTAGCGGGGCTCCAAGAGACC.

Remarks on this clone: The CDR3 end falls 3 residues outside the read, so it is completed with the germline J gene. The chain recombines TRBV30 with TRBJ2-4, with a tentative D call TRBD2 (6 bases). CDR3 length: 18 amino acids. Germline V CDR1 and CDR2: GTSNPN, SVGIG (reference sequence). V dropped 1 base and J dropped 3 bases, with 22 bases sitting between them. Incomplete CDR3 DNA: TGTGCCTGGAGTGGAAGAGCGGGTAACACGTACGACAAAAACATT. Its protein is CAWSGRAGNTYDKNI. The full CDR3 reads CAWSGRAGNTYDKNIQYF. The full variable domain, its missing parts supplied by reference TRBV30 and TRBJ2-4, is SQTIHQWPATLVQPVGSPLSLECTVEGTSNPNLYWYRQAAGRGLQLLFYSVGIGQISSEVPQNLSASRPQDRQFILSSKKLLLSDSGFYLCAWSGRAGNTYDKNIQYFGAGTRLSVL.

CDR3 residues: CSARDHRSVGTGELFF. CDR3 DNA (partial): TGCAGTGCTAGAGATCACCGGAGCGTCGGCACCGGGGAG. The chain recombines TRBV20-1 with TRBJ2-2; no reliable D call. The CDR3 end falls 3 residues outside the read, so it is completed with the germline J gene. The CDR3 length is 16 residues. With 0 bases removed from V and 4 bases from J, the gap between germline ends came to 15 bases. Germline CDR1 reads DFQATT; CDR2 reads SNEGSKA (reference sequence).

With respect to this clone: The sequence runs out 3 residues before the end of the CDR3; the remainder is reconstructed from the germline J gene. This chain links TRBV5-6 with TRBJ1-1; 7 bases are a match to TRBD1. This CDR3 is built from 14 residues. Germline V gene data show CDR1 as SGHDT and CDR2 as YYEEEE. V lost 4 bases to trimming and J lost 0 bases; unmatched junction nucleotides: 3. CDR3 loop: CASSPQGMNTEAFF. The CDR3 bases that were read are TGTGCCAGCAGCCCACAGGGGATGAACACTGAA.

Points on this clone: The CDR3 extends 3 residues past the end of the read, so its final part is completed from the germline J gene. V is TRBV30 and J is TRBJ2-4; D gene uncertain. This CDR3 spans 11 amino acids. CDR1 is GTSNPN and CDR2 is SVGIG in the germline V gene (reference sequence). The sequenced CDR3 bases are TGTGCCTGGGAGAGTAACTATGGT. The encoded protein is CAWESNYG. The CDR3 as a whole reads CAWESNYGQYF.

On this clone itself: The CDR3 end is not reached by the read, which stops 3 residues before it; the germline J gene fills it in. The chain employs TRBV7-2 and TRBJ1-2; D ambiguous. With 5 bases removed from V and 2 bases from J, the gap between germline ends came to 9 bases. The CDR3 length is 13 residues. Germline V CDR1 and CDR2: SGHTA, FQGNSA. The sequenced CDR3 bases are TGTGCCAGCAGCAAGGCAGTCAACTATGGC. It yields the protein CASSKAVNYG. The entire CDR3 reads CASSKAVNYGYTF.

With regard to this clone: The CDR3 extends 3 residues past the end of the read, so its final part is completed from the germline J gene. This chain joins TRBV29-1 and TRBJ1-1, with 7 bases fitting TRBD1. Trimming took 7 bases from V and 4 from J; bases not matched to a gene: 12. In germline, CDR1 is SQVTM, CDR2 ANQGSEA. This CDR3 region has 14 residues. CDR3 in amino acids: CSASPTGSGTEAFF. CDR3 DNA, as far as it was read: TGCAGCGCCTCTCCGACAGGGAGTGGCACTGAA.

Concerning this clone itself: The read stops 3 residues short of the end of the CDR3; the missing end is completed from the germline J gene. The J gene is TRBJ2-1, the V gene TRBV29-1; no clear D. The CDR3 contains 14 residues. Germline values: CDR1 SQVTM, CDR2 ANQGSEA. Trimming shortened V by 6 bases and J by 5 bases, and 17 bases separated the two germline ends. CDR3 DNA (partial): TGCAGCGTGCCCAGCTGGAGTAGCCACAATGAG. Amino acids: CSVPSWSSHNE. The whole CDR3 protein is CSVPSWSSHNEQFF.

About this clone: The read ends 3 residues before the CDR3 terminus; that terminus is restored from the germline J gene. This chain joins TRBV7-9 and TRBJ2-1; the match to TRBD2 covers 9 bases. With 5 bases clipped from V and 7 bases from J, the junction kept 6 bases outside the gene matches. Germline lookup yields CDR1 SEHNR and CDR2 FQNEAQ (reference sequence). This CDR3 is 14 amino acids long. CDR3 region: CASSPKREENEQFF. The part of the CDR3 DNA that was read is TGTGCCAGCAGCCCGAAGCGGGAGGAGAATGAG.

About this clone: The read falls 3 residues short of the CDR3 end, and the missing part is taken from the germline J gene. The chain joins TRBV14 to TRBJ2-3, with TRBD2 matching 12 bases. With V trimmed by 2 bases and J by 7 bases, 4 bases remained unmatched. Germline V gene sequence: CDR1 SGHDN, CDR2 FVKESK. This CDR3 is built from 15 residues. The DNA read from the CDR3 is TGTGCCAGCAGCCAAAGACTAGCGGGAGTAAATACG. It codes for CASSQRLAGVNT. The full CDR3 protein is CASSQRLAGVNTQYF.

A remark on this clone: The read stops 3 residues short of the end of the CDR3; the missing end is completed from the germline J gene. The chain carries TRBV24-1 and TRBJ2-3; the D is unclear. The CDR3 contains 14 residues. V lost 1 base to trimming and J lost 2 bases, with 6 bases between them. Germline values: CDR1 KGHDR, CDR2 SFDVKD. CDR3 bases read: TGTGCCACCAGTGATTTAGGGTACACAGATACG. This translates into CATSDLGYTDT. The complete CDR3 reads CATSDLGYTDTQYF.